This T cell receptor beta chain originates from a study of blood T cells in healthy people across ages. Concerning this clonotype itself: As yet, its antigen is unknown.

Every participating donor contributed around 9.5 milliliters of peripheral blood through a draw. Samples had at least 7 million PBMCs isolated from them. Overall study results and limits: Naive CD4+ cells and diversity were both higher in long-lived donors than in aged donors.

Combining a sample-barcoded 5' primer with a J-beta primer mix, a second PCR ran for roughly 7 to 11 cycles. TCRdb redid the calling of the 5' RACE reads with MiXCR, one entry per CDR3 protein. In the table there are fewer than 700,000 distinct CDR3 sequences, around two fifths of which are singletons. Germline V gene sequence: CDR1 SGHTA, CDR2 FQGNSA. The CDR3 sequence is 13 residues long. V was trimmed by 5 bases and J by 3 bases, leaving 11 bases between them. The receptor comes from an older man in good health. The sequencing sample was made of blood. The V call is TRBV7-2, the J call TRBJ2-7; no clear D gene. CDR3 amino acids: CASSVEENYEQYF. The DNA for the CDR3 is TGTGCCAGCAGCGTGGAAGAGAACTACGAGCAGTACTTC.